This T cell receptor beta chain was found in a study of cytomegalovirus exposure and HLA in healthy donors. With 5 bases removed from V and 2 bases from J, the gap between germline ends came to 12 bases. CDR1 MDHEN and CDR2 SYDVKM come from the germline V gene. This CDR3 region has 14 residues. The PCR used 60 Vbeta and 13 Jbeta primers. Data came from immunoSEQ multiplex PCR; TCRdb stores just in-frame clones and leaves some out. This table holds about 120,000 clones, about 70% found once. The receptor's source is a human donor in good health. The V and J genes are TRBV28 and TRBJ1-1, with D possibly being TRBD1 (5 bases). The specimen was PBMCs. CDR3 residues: CASSLGLPNTEAFF. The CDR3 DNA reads TGTGCCAGCAGTCTGGGACTTCCCAACACTGAAGCTTTCTTT.